These 10 T cell receptor beta chains came from one sample sequenced in a study of Graves' ophthalmopathy and Graves' hyperthyroidism. Amplified material comprised TCR beta CDR3 regions derived from RNA transcripts. The workflow started with a first-round RT-PCR run with HTBI primers and then moved on to a second-round multiplex PCR. Each CDR3 protein is one row after TCRdb ran MiXCR on the multiplex PCR reads. The top ten clones hold approximately 6.5% of a sample with 500,000 to 700,000 distinct CDR3 sequences, about a fifth of them seen once. Sample: peripheral blood. Receptors were obtained from a woman aged 18-29 years with stable Graves' hyperthyroidism. Some clones in this sample may be carry-over from other donors' samples.

In its sample, this clonotype was seen many times. This chain connects TRBV6-2 or TRBV6-3 to TRBJ2-2, with D tentatively TRBD1 (6 bases). The CDR3 consists of 14 residues. CDR1 and CDR2 (germline): MNHEY, SVGEGT. Trimming stripped 6 bases from V and 2 bases from J, with 10 bases between. CDR3 amino acids: CASRDRYNTGELFF. The CDR3 bases are TGTGCCAGCAGGGACAGATACAACACCGGGGAGCTGTTTTTT.

This clonotype was found many times. The rearrangement links TRBV20-1 to TRBJ1-1; no reliable D call. The CDR3 loop spans 11 amino acids. CDR1 and CDR2 (germline): DFQATT, SNEGSKA (reference sequence). V lost 0 bases to trimming and J lost 11 bases, with 10 bases between them. The CDR3 is CSARESIRAFF. In nucleotides, the CDR3 is TGCAGTGCTAGAGAGAGCATACGGGCTTTCTTT.

The chain has TRBV9 and TRBJ1-5, with D possibly matching TRBD1 (5 bases). The CDR3 consists of 15 residues. V was pared by 3 bases and J by 1 base, with 11 bases between. Germline-derived CDR1 and CDR2 are SGDLS and YYNGEE. CDR3 in amino acids: CASSASAGSNQPQHF. The CDR3 DNA reads as TGTGCCAGCAGCGCCTCGGCAGGGAGCAATCAGCCCCAGCATTTT.

This clonotype has ten or more counts. V usage is TRBV25-1 and J usage is TRBJ2-7; a weak D match, TRBD2 (6 bases). CDR1 is MGHDK, CDR2 SYGVNS, per germline. Trimming removed 4 bases from V and 0 bases from J, with 10 bases in between. CDR3 length: 14 residues. CDR3 protein: CASSGGINSYEQYF. For the CDR3, the DNA is TGTGCCAGCAGTGGCGGGATCAACTCCTACGAGCAGTACTTC.

In this sample, this clonotype turned up many times. The chain links TRBV6-2 or TRBV6-3 to TRBJ2-5, with D possibly called TRBD1 or TRBD2 (5 bases each). Germline V CDR1 and CDR2: MNHEY, SVGEGT. The CDR3 runs to 12 residues. The V gene lost 8 bases and the J gene lost 1 base, with 8 bases spanning the gap. The CDR3 region is CASGGPQETQYF. CDR3 nucleotide sequence: TGTGCCAGCGGGGGTCCCCAAGAGACCCAGTACTTC.

With respect to this clonotype: A much more abundant neighbour one base away suggests this may be a read error. The chain couples TRBV12-3 or TRBV12-4 to TRBJ1-1; perhaps TRBD1 as D (6 bases). This CDR3 is built from 14 residues. The CDR3 DNA follows: TGTGCCAGCACTCCTTCCGGGACAATCACTGAAGCTTGCTTT. It translates to CASTPSGTITEACF.

The table lists this clonotype with many counts. It may be a read error: a sequence one base away is much more abundant. The V and J genes are TRBV25-1 and TRBJ1-2; D unclear. Germline V gene data show CDR1 as MGHDK and CDR2 as SYGVNS. CDR3 size: 11 residues. V lost 1 base to trimming and J lost 6 bases, with 3 bases between them. CDR3 bases: TGTGCCAGCAGTGAATCGGATGGCTACACCTTC. Translated: CASSESDGYTF.

This clonotype was counted a few times. The gene calls are TRBV4-2 and TRBJ2-5; TRBD2 is a possible D gene (5 bases). The CDR3 runs 14 residues. The V gene's germline CDR1 is LGHNA and CDR2 YNFKEQ. V was shortened by 4 bases and J by 0 bases, with 9 bases between the two germline ends. The CDR3 DNA sequence: TGTGCCAGCAGCCCGGAGGCGTACCAAGAGACCCAGTACTTC. Amino acid sequence: CASSPEAYQETQYF.

This clonotype was seen many times. This sequence joins TRBV6-1 and TRBJ1-6; no firm D call. V lost 2 bases and J lost 7, with 12 bases in between. Germline loops: CDR1 MNHNS, CDR2 SASEGT. This CDR3 has 15 amino acids. The CDR3 is CASSEFGKGNSPLHF. CDR3 coding DNA: TGTGCCAGCAGTGAATTCGGGAAGGGCAATTCACCCCTCCACTTT.

With respect to this clonotype: One base away lies a much larger clone, so this may be a sequencing read error. The chain couples TRBV6-1 to TRBJ1-1, with TRBD1 as a possible D gene (5 bases). Germline CDR1 reads MNHNS; CDR2 reads SASEGT. The length of the CDR3 is 13 residues. CDR3 region: CASSSGAFTEACF. CDR3 nucleotide sequence: TGTGCCAGCAGTAGCGGGGCTTTCACTGAAGCTTGCTTT.